Listed below are T cell receptor beta chains from one sample, sequenced in a study of T-cell memory formation after mild COVID-19. MiXCR, run by TCRdb on the 5' RACE reads, gives a single entry per CDR3 protein. The sample includes about 470,000 distinct CDR3 sequences, roughly 23% seen only once; the top ten take under 15%. The sample taken for sequencing was PBMCs or a T cell subset sorted from them (not recorded which). These receptors were collected from an adult woman who had mild COVID-19 (a few samples of this study predate the infection). Cell type and time point are not known. The CDR3 runs from the conserved cysteine through the conserved F or W. The order of the fields is D gene, J gene, clone size, V gene, CDR3 DNA, CDR3 protein. A D gene is named only where the DNA matches it firmly. Size tells how often a clone was seen (once, few, many) or the class of an expanded clone, and some rows leave it out.

d_call: TRBD2
j_call: TRBJ2-7
clone_size: -
v_call: TRBV6-5
cdr3_nt: TGTGCCAGCAGTTACTTAGCGGGAGGAGGATACGAGCAGTACTTC
cdr3_aa: CASSYLAGGGYEQYF

d_call: -
j_call: TRBJ2-1
clone_size: -
v_call: TRBV29-1
cdr3_nt: TGCAGCTTTCCCGCAGTACCTGAGCAGTTCTTC
cdr3_aa: CSFPAVPEQFF

d_call: TRBD1
j_call: TRBJ2-7
clone_size: few
v_call: TRBV15
cdr3_nt: TGTGCCACCAGCAGGGCCAGGGACAGGTCAGAGCAGTACTTC
cdr3_aa: CATSRARDRSEQYF

d_call: TRBD2
j_call: TRBJ2-1
clone_size: -
v_call: TRBV29-1
cdr3_nt: TGCAGCGTAGAGGTTACTAGCGGGCCAAGCTCCTACAATGAGCAGTTCTTC
cdr3_aa: CSVEVTSGPSSYNEQFF

d_call: TRBD2
j_call: TRBJ2-3
clone_size: few
v_call: TRBV6-5
cdr3_nt: TGTGCCAGCAGGAGCGGGAGGGATACAGATACGCAGTATTTT
cdr3_aa: CASRSGRDTDTQYF

d_call: -
j_call: TRBJ2-2
clone_size: many
v_call: TRBV5-1
cdr3_nt: TGCGCCAGCAAAGCGGGCCGTACCACCGGGGAGCTGTTTTTT
cdr3_aa: CASKAGRTTGELFF

d_call: TRBD1
j_call: TRBJ1-2
clone_size: few
v_call: TRBV2
cdr3_nt: TGTGCCAGCAGTGAAGTCAGGACAGGGGGATCCTATGGCTACACCTTC
cdr3_aa: CASSEVRTGGSYGYTF

d_call: -
j_call: TRBJ2-5
clone_size: -
v_call: TRBV11-2
cdr3_nt: TGTGCCAGCAGGGACCTGGGAGAGACCCAGTACTTC
cdr3_aa: CASRDLGETQYF

d_call: -
j_call: TRBJ2-1
clone_size: few
v_call: TRBV23-1
cdr3_nt: TGCGCCAGCAGTCAGGGGGCCTTGGGTAATGAGCAGTTCTTC
cdr3_aa: CASSQGALGNEQFF

d_call: -
j_call: TRBJ2-1
clone_size: -
v_call: TRBV18
cdr3_nt: TGTGCCAGCTCACCAGACGGTGGACTGGGGAATGAGCAGTTCTTC
cdr3_aa: CASSPDGGLGNEQFF

d_call: TRBD2
j_call: TRBJ2-1
clone_size: -
v_call: TRBV5-4
cdr3_nt: TGTGCCAGCAGCTTGATAGCGGGAGCCTACAATGAGCAGTTCTTC
cdr3_aa: CASSLIAGAYNEQFF

d_call: TRBD1
j_call: TRBJ1-4
clone_size: -
v_call: TRBV5-4
cdr3_nt: TGTGCCAGCAGCGCTTGGGGGACAGGTTATGAAAAACTGTTTTTT
cdr3_aa: CASSAWGTGYEKLFF

d_call: -
j_call: TRBJ1-1
clone_size: -
v_call: TRBV29-1
cdr3_nt: TGCAGCGTTGAGGTTGTCGCTGAAGCTTTCTTT
cdr3_aa: CSVEVVAEAFF

d_call: TRBD2
j_call: TRBJ2-5
clone_size: -
v_call: TRBV20-1
cdr3_nt: TGCAGTGCTAAATGGTCTAGCGGGAGGGCCGTGGAGACCCAGTACTTC
cdr3_aa: CSAKWSSGRAVETQYF

d_call: -
j_call: TRBJ2-5
clone_size: -
v_call: TRBV7-2
cdr3_nt: TGTGCCAGCAGCCCCCCGGCGCAGCAAGAGACCCAGTACTTC
cdr3_aa: CASSPPAQQETQYF

d_call: TRBD1
j_call: TRBJ2-5
clone_size: -
v_call: TRBV27
cdr3_nt: TGTGCCTCCCAACGGGACAGGGGTGAGACCCAGTACTTC
cdr3_aa: CASQRDRGETQYF

d_call: -
j_call: TRBJ2-5
clone_size: -
v_call: TRBV7-3
cdr3_nt: TGTGCCAGCAGCTCCTCGGGAGAACAAGAGACCCAGTACTTC
cdr3_aa: CASSSSGEQETQYF

d_call: TRBD2
j_call: TRBJ2-3
clone_size: -
v_call: TRBV7-2
cdr3_nt: TGTGCCAGCAGCCGGGAGGTTCGTGAGCGGGAGTGGGATACGCAGTATTTT
cdr3_aa: CASSREVREREWDTQYF

d_call: TRBD1
j_call: TRBJ2-5
clone_size: many
v_call: TRBV7-6
cdr3_nt: TGTGCCAGCGGAAGGGGGCATCAAGAGACCCAGTACTTC
cdr3_aa: CASGRGHQETQYF

d_call: -
j_call: TRBJ2-7
clone_size: -
v_call: TRBV6-2/TRBV6-3
cdr3_nt: TGTGCCAGCAGTTACGGACGGAATGTCTACGAGCAGTACTTC
cdr3_aa: CASSYGRNVYEQYF

d_call: TRBD2
j_call: TRBJ2-3
clone_size: -
v_call: TRBV12-3/TRBV12-4
cdr3_nt: TGTGCCAGCAGGGATAGGACTAGCGTCGGCACAGATACGCAGTATTTT
cdr3_aa: CASRDRTSVGTDTQYF

d_call: -
j_call: TRBJ2-7
clone_size: few
v_call: TRBV2
cdr3_nt: TGTGCCAGCAGCCCCCAACGCACCTTGGAGCAGTACTTC
cdr3_aa: CASSPQRTLEQYF

d_call: -
j_call: TRBJ2-1
clone_size: many
v_call: TRBV6-5
cdr3_nt: TGTGCCAGCAGTCCCTCCATGTTAGTCTCCTACAATGAGCAGTTCTTC
cdr3_aa: CASSPSMLVSYNEQFF

d_call: -
j_call: TRBJ2-3
clone_size: -
v_call: TRBV12-3/TRBV12-4
cdr3_nt: TGTGCCAGCGGCCGAGTGACGACTAGTTCTACAGATACGCAGTATTTT
cdr3_aa: CASGRVTTSSTDTQYF

d_call: -
j_call: TRBJ1-5
clone_size: few
v_call: TRBV5-4
cdr3_nt: TGTGCCAGCAGCTTGAACAGTCCCTCCGCGCCCCAGCATTTT
cdr3_aa: CASSLNSPSAPQHF

d_call: -
j_call: TRBJ2-2
clone_size: few
v_call: TRBV12-3/TRBV12-4
cdr3_nt: TGTGCCAGCAGTTTATGGGCAGGTATCGACGGGGAGCTGTTTTTT
cdr3_aa: CASSLWAGIDGELFF

d_call: -
j_call: TRBJ2-3
clone_size: -
v_call: TRBV27
cdr3_nt: TGTGCCAGCAGTCCCTACAGGGTAGATACGCAGTATTTT
cdr3_aa: CASSPYRVDTQYF

d_call: TRBD2
j_call: TRBJ2-3
clone_size: -
v_call: TRBV7-2
cdr3_nt: TGTGCCAGCAGCTTCACCCGGGACGGGAGGTTGGATACGCAGTATTTT
cdr3_aa: CASSFTRDGRLDTQYF

d_call: TRBD2
j_call: TRBJ2-7
clone_size: few
v_call: TRBV20-1
cdr3_nt: TGCAGTGCTAGAGCCCCACTAGCGGCCCACTACGAGCAGTACTTC
cdr3_aa: CSARAPLAAHYEQYF

d_call: -
j_call: TRBJ2-3
clone_size: few
v_call: TRBV7-2
cdr3_nt: TGTGCCAGCAGCTCTTCACAGGGACCAGGGTTACCGCAGTATTTT
cdr3_aa: CASSSSQGPGLPQYF

d_call: -
j_call: TRBJ1-2
clone_size: -
v_call: TRBV5-1
cdr3_nt: TGCGCCAGCAGTGAGATGATGGGGGCGCAAAACTATGGCTACACCTTC
cdr3_aa: CASSEMMGAQNYGYTF

d_call: -
j_call: TRBJ2-5
clone_size: many
v_call: TRBV4-1
cdr3_nt: TGTGCCAGCAGCCAGGTCGGAGGGGAGACCCAGTACTTC
cdr3_aa: CASSQVGGETQYF

d_call: -
j_call: TRBJ1-5
clone_size: many
v_call: TRBV6-1
cdr3_nt: TGTGCCAGCAATAAGGGGACCAGGGACAATCAGCCCCAGCATTTT
cdr3_aa: CASNKGTRDNQPQHF

d_call: TRBD1
j_call: TRBJ1-2
clone_size: -
v_call: TRBV29-1
cdr3_nt: TGCAGCGTTGAAGATCTTGGACAGGGCAACTATGGCTACACCTTC
cdr3_aa: CSVEDLGQGNYGYTF

d_call: -
j_call: TRBJ1-5
clone_size: -
v_call: TRBV12-3/TRBV12-4
cdr3_nt: TGTGCCAGCAGTCGGACGGATCAGCCCCAGCATTTT
cdr3_aa: CASSRTDQPQHF

d_call: -
j_call: TRBJ2-5
clone_size: -
v_call: TRBV7-6
cdr3_nt: TGTGCCAGCAGCTTAGCCGGGACTGACGGGGAGACCCAGTACTTC
cdr3_aa: CASSLAGTDGETQYF

d_call: TRBD1
j_call: TRBJ2-5
clone_size: many
v_call: TRBV5-4
cdr3_nt: TGTGCCAGCAGCTCCGGACAGGGACAAGAGACCCAGTACTTC
cdr3_aa: CASSSGQGQETQYF

d_call: -
j_call: TRBJ2-7
clone_size: -
v_call: TRBV13
cdr3_nt: TGTGCCAGCAGCTTAAGGGGGACACCCTCCTACGAGCAGTACTTC
cdr3_aa: CASSLRGTPSYEQYF

d_call: -
j_call: TRBJ1-1
clone_size: -
v_call: TRBV11-2
cdr3_nt: TGTGCCAGCAGCTTACATGAAGGGATGAACACTGAAGCTTTCTTT
cdr3_aa: CASSLHEGMNTEAFF

d_call: -
j_call: TRBJ2-7
clone_size: -
v_call: TRBV18
cdr3_nt: TGTGCCAGCTCCCCGGCCTCGCAGGGGCCCTACGAGCAGTACTTC
cdr3_aa: CASSPASQGPYEQYF

d_call: TRBD1
j_call: TRBJ2-7
clone_size: -
v_call: TRBV2
cdr3_nt: TGTGCCAGCAGGAAGGACAGGGGATCGGCCGAGCAGTACTTC
cdr3_aa: CASRKDRGSAEQYF

d_call: TRBD2
j_call: TRBJ2-7
clone_size: many
v_call: TRBV11-2
cdr3_nt: TGTGCCAGCAGCTTAGAGTCGGCGGGGGTTTCCGAGCAGTACTTC
cdr3_aa: CASSLESAGVSEQYF

d_call: TRBD1
j_call: TRBJ2-5
clone_size: few
v_call: TRBV20-1
cdr3_nt: TGCAGTGCTAGAGATTCAACTCGGTCGGGGACAGGACAAGAGACCCAGTACTTC
cdr3_aa: CSARDSTRSGTGQETQYF

d_call: TRBD1
j_call: TRBJ1-6
clone_size: -
v_call: TRBV27
cdr3_nt: TGTGCCAGCAGACCCGGACAGGGAGTGAATTCACCCCTCCACTTT
cdr3_aa: CASRPGQGVNSPLHF

d_call: TRBD2
j_call: TRBJ2-3
clone_size: many
v_call: TRBV12-3/TRBV12-4
cdr3_nt: TGTGCCAGCAGTTCCAGGATGACTAGCGGGACTAGCACAGATACGCAGTATTTT
cdr3_aa: CASSSRMTSGTSTDTQYF

d_call: -
j_call: TRBJ2-1
clone_size: -
v_call: TRBV7-9
cdr3_nt: TGTGCCAGCAGCTTGGCAGGGGGGTTCCATGAGCAGTTCTTC
cdr3_aa: CASSLAGGFHEQFF

d_call: TRBD2
j_call: TRBJ2-1
clone_size: many
v_call: TRBV7-2
cdr3_nt: TGTGCCAGCAGCTCAGCGTCCCTTAGCGGGAGGGCCAATGAGCAGTTCTTC
cdr3_aa: CASSSASLSGRANEQFF

d_call: TRBD1
j_call: TRBJ1-6
clone_size: -
v_call: TRBV5-4
cdr3_nt: TGTGCCAGCAGCTCGAGAAGGGGGGACAGGGCTTATTCACCCCTCCACTTT
cdr3_aa: CASSSRRGDRAYSPLHF

d_call: TRBD2
j_call: TRBJ2-5
clone_size: -
v_call: TRBV12-3/TRBV12-4
cdr3_nt: TGTGCCAGCGGGACTAGCGGGGGGCAAGAGACCCAGTACTTC
cdr3_aa: CASGTSGGQETQYF

d_call: -
j_call: TRBJ1-1
clone_size: -
v_call: TRBV12-3/TRBV12-4
cdr3_nt: TGTGCCAGCAGTTCGGCCCTGGTGCTTTTGAACACTGAAGCTTTCTTT
cdr3_aa: CASSSALVLLNTEAFF